This T cell receptor beta chain was recorded in a study of cytomegalovirus exposure and HLA in healthy donors. General study points: Trimming of TCR beta V- and J-genes showed a link, identified in a later analysis, to a missense DCLRE1C variant. 150 to 200 TCR beta chains were listed as cytomegalovirus-associated.

Looked up from germline, CDR1 is SGHTA and CDR2 is FQGTGA. The V gene lost 11 bases and the J gene lost 0 bases, with 17 bases spanning the gap. The CDR3 loop spans 16 amino acids. The PCR was carried out with 60 Vbeta primers and 13 Jbeta primers. TCRdb's table, derived via immunoSEQ multiplex PCR, lists solely in-frame clones and lacks some. The sample records about 120,000 clones, roughly 80% being singletons. As concerns this clone: Its target is not known.

The TCR originated in a man aged 60 to 69 in good health and CMV-seropositive. Sequencing was carried out using PBMCs. V and J are TRBV7-3 and TRBJ2-6; D gene unclear. The CDR3 sequence is CASQSGRRSGANVLTF. CDR3 DNA: TGTGCCTCTCAGTCAGGCCGCCGCTCTGGGGCCAACGTCCTGACTTTC.